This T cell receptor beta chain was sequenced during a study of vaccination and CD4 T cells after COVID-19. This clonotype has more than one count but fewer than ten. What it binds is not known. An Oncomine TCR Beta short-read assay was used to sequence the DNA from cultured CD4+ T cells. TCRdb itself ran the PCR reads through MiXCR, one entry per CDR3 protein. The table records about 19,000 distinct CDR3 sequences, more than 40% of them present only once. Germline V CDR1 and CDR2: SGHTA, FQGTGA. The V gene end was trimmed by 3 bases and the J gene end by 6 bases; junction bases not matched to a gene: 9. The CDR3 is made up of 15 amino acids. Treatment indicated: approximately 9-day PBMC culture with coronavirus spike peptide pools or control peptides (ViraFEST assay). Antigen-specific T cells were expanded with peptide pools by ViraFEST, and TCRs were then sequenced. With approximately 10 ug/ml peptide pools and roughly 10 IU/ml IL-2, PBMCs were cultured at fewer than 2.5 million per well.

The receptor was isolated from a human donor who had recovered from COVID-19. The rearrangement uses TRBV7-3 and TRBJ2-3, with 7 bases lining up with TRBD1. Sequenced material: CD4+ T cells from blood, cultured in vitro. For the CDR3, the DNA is TGTGCCAGCAGCTTGAGGGGGCGGGTAGGCGATACGCAGTATTTT. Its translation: CASSLRGRVGDTQYF.